The source of this T cell receptor beta chain is a study of brain T cells in children with intractable seizures. CDR1 and CDR2 from the germline V gene are DFQATT and SNEGSKA (reference sequence). The CDR3 consists of 11 residues. V lost 5 bases, J lost 3 bases, and 0 bases stayed unmatched. The repertoire was sequenced with immunoSEQ multiplex PCR; TCRdb's copy has only in-frame clones and lacks some. The repertoire includes about 340,000 clones, nearly 95% of them detected once, and around 5% sits in the top ten. Time point meaning: blood from clinic visit 5 months post-surgery; TSC patient then seizure free.

This TCR was recovered from a boy in the first two years of life with tuberous sclerosis and intractable seizures. The rearrangement joins TRBV20-1 to TRBJ2-7; 8 bases line up with TRBD2. The sample was peripheral blood, taken approximately 5 months after surgery. DNA for the CDR3: TGCAGTGCTGGGACTAGCTACGAGCAGTACTTC. Translating it yields CSAGTSYEQYF.